What follows are 30 T cell receptor beta chains derived from one specimen sequenced in a study of OX40 agonist ivuxolimab in advanced cancers. TCRdb's table, derived via immunoSEQ multiplex PCR, lists solely in-frame clones and lacks some. The sample holds roughly 48,000 clones; approximately 87% are singletons and the top ten take about a tenth. The sample consisted of CD4+ or CD8+ T cells sorted from blood, taken in a trial of the OX40 agonist ivuxolimab. Source of these receptors: an adult with an advanced solid tumor such as melanoma, head and neck, liver or kidney cancer.

The chain is built from TRBV30 and TRBJ1-3; D is unclear. The V end was cut by 0 bases, the J end by 0 bases, with 9 bases between. The CDR3 runs 15 residues. Per germline, CDR1 GTSNPN and CDR2 SVGIG (reference sequence). The CDR3 reads CAWSVTSPSGNTIYF. Written as DNA, the CDR3 is TGTGCCTGGAGTGTAACGTCCCCCTCTGGAAACACCATATATTTT.

The chain has TRBV10-3 and TRBJ2-7; 16 nucleotides agree with TRBD2. Germline V gene data show CDR1 as ENHRY and CDR2 as SYGVKD. With 6 bases clipped from V and 1 base from J, the junction kept 6 bases outside the gene matches. The CDR3 sequence is 17 residues long. The CDR3 region is CAISPGTSGGGSYEQYF. The CDR3 DNA sequence: TGTGCCATCAGCCCCGGGACTAGCGGGGGGGGATCCTACGAGCAGTACTTC.

The chain combines TRBV9 with TRBJ2-1; TRBD2 aligns across 9 bases. The V gene's germline CDR1 is SGDLS and CDR2 YYNGEE. The ends lost 0 bases at V and 9 bases at J; junction bases unmatched: 19. The CDR3 consists of 19 residues. CDR3 sequence: CASSVGRGSGGPSSIEQFF. Here the CDR3 DNA reads TGTGCCAGCAGCGTAGGCAGGGGTAGCGGGGGCCCCTCGTCGATTGAGCAGTTCTTC.

V usage is TRBV9 and J usage is TRBJ1-1; maybe TRBD1 (6 bases). The CDR3 runs 15 residues. The V gene lost 0 bases and the J gene lost 7 bases, with 16 bases spanning the gap. Germline CDR1 reads SGDLS; CDR2 reads YYNGEE. In nucleotides, the CDR3 is TGTGCCAGCAGCGTAGGGCGGGGGGCACGGCGTGAAGCTTTCTTT. Protein: CASSVGRGARREAFF.

The rearrangement uses TRBV4-1 and TRBJ2-1, with TRBD1 identical over 12 bases. The CDR3 is 16 residues long. V shed 3 bases, J shed 7 bases, and the junction held 7 bases outside the gene matches. CDR1 and CDR2 from the germline V gene are MGHRA and YSYEKL. CDR3 nucleotides: TGCGCCAGCAGCCAGCTGGGACAGGGGGCTTTTAATGAGCAGTTCTTC. Its protein is CASSQLGQGAFNEQFF.

The chain has TRBV4-3 and TRBJ2-3; weak D call: TRBD2 (5 bases). The germline V and J ends were trimmed by 0 bases and 6 bases, with 13 bases remaining between them. CDR1 is LGHNA, CDR2 YSLEER, per germline. The CDR3 is 15 amino acids. CDR3 DNA sequence: TGCGCCAGCAGCCAAGAACAGCGGAGTGGGGATACGCAGTATTTT. Encoded protein: CASSQEQRSGDTQYF.

This sequence joins TRBV19 and TRBJ2-6; no clear D gene. V was clipped by 1 base and J by 0 bases, with 4 bases between them. Germline V CDR1 and CDR2: LNHDA, SQIVND (reference sequence). The CDR3 has 15 amino acids. The CDR3 loop reads CASSIAISGANVLTF. The CDR3 bases are TGTGCCAGTAGTATAGCCATCTCTGGGGCCAACGTCCTGACTTTC.

The chain is built from TRBV7-9 and TRBJ2-7, with 10 bases that match TRBD1. Germline V gene data show CDR1 as SEHNR and CDR2 as FQNEAQ (reference sequence). This CDR3 spans 13 amino acids. After removal of 5 bases from V and 6 bases from J, the junction contained 4 bases not matched to a gene. CDR3: CASSRGQGVEQYF. Here the CDR3 DNA reads TGTGCCAGCAGCCGTGGACAGGGGGTCGAGCAGTACTTC.

This chain links TRBV5-1 with TRBJ1-2; D perhaps matches TRBD1 (6 bases). Per germline, CDR1 SGHRS and CDR2 YFSETQ. V was clipped by 3 bases and J by 0 bases, with 6 bases between them. CDR3 length: 13 amino acids. The DNA of the CDR3 is TGCGCCAGCAGCTGGGACACTAACTATGGCTACACCTTC. It yields the protein CASSWDTNYGYTF.

This rearrangement joins TRBV10-3 to TRBJ1-1, with D maybe TRBD1 (6 bases). V was trimmed by 3 bases and J by 1 base, leaving 12 bases between them. This CDR3 has 15 amino acids. Germline V gene sequence: CDR1 ENHRY, CDR2 SYGVKD. Here the CDR3 DNA reads TGTGCCATCAGTGAATGGAGACAGGAGAACACTGAAGCTTTCTTT. Amino acids: CAISEWRQENTEAFF.

The V and J genes are TRBV5-1 and TRBJ2-7; D is unclear. Germline V CDR1 and CDR2: SGHRS, YFSETQ. The V gene lost 4 bases and the J gene lost 5 bases, with 10 bases spanning the gap. The length of the CDR3 is 12 residues. The CDR3 protein is CASSLGRHEQYF. DNA of the CDR3: TGCGCCAGCAGCCTCGGGCGACACGAGCAGTACTTC.

This clone was picked up one time. This chain uses TRBV6-6 with TRBJ1-5, with no clear D. V lost 3 bases to trimming and J lost 7 bases, with 10 bases between them. Germline loops: CDR1 MNHNY, CDR2 SVGAGI (reference sequence). The CDR3 contains 13 residues. CDR3 DNA: TGTGCCAGCAGTTATGTTCCCGAACAGCCCCAGCATTTT. Translating it yields CASSYVPEQPQHF.

The chain is built from TRBV27 and TRBJ2-7, with D maybe TRBD1 (5 bases). This CDR3 has 15 residues. The V end was cut by 3 bases, the J end by 2 bases, with 14 bases between. Germline lookup yields CDR1 MNHEY and CDR2 SMNVEV (reference sequence). CDR3 loop: CASSLIGHTTYEQYF. CDR3 nucleotides: TGTGCCAGCAGTTTGATAGGACACACTACCTACGAGCAGTACTTC.

The V and J genes are TRBV11-2 and TRBJ2-2, with D possibly TRBD2 on 6 matching bases. Germline-derived CDR1 and CDR2 are SGHAT and FQNNGV. This CDR3 region has 16 residues. V was clipped by 4 bases and J by 6 bases, with 18 bases between them. The CDR3 DNA follows: TGTGCCAGCAGCTCACCCGGGACTCAAAGGGCCGGGGAGCTGTTTTTT. Amino acids: CASSSPGTQRAGELFF.

This clone appeared once. The chain is built from TRBV4-1 and TRBJ2-1; no reliable D call. The V end lost 1 base, the J end lost 4 bases, and 8 bases lay between the germline ends. There are 14 residues in the CDR3. The V gene's germline CDR1 is MGHRA and CDR2 YSYEKL. The CDR3 loop reads CASSQADTYNEQFF. As DNA, the CDR3 is TGCGCCAGCAGCCAAGCCGACACTTACAATGAGCAGTTCTTC.

The chain uses TRBV7-9 and TRBJ1-1; the D is unclear. V lost 1 base and J lost 0, with 9 bases in between. Germline V gene lookup returns CDR1 SEHNR and CDR2 FQNEAQ (reference sequence). There are 15 residues in the CDR3. The CDR3: CASSLVRGVNTEAFF. The DNA of the CDR3 is TGTGCCAGCAGCTTAGTTCGGGGAGTGAACACTGAAGCTTTCTTT.

The chain links TRBV7-6 to TRBJ2-1; D is uncertain. The CDR3 runs 13 residues. The germline CDR1 and CDR2 sequences are SGHVS and FNYEAQ. Between the trimmed V and J ends, which lost 5 bases and 5 bases, there was a span of 10 bases. The DNA of the CDR3 is TGTGCCAGCAGCCTTAAGTATCACAATGAGCAGTTCTTC. Encoded protein: CASSLKYHNEQFF.

The chain employs TRBV29-1 and TRBJ1-1; D is ambiguous. The V end was cut by 2 bases, the J end by 5 bases, with 12 bases between. The V gene's germline CDR1 is SQVTM and CDR2 ANQGSEA. This CDR3 has 13 residues. As DNA, the CDR3 is TGCAGCGTTGAACCAGACACCTGGACTGAAGCTTTCTTT. It is translated as CSVEPDTWTEAFF. Variable domain in full (rest from reference TRBV29-1 and TRBJ1-1): SAVISQKPSRDICQRGTSLTIQCQVDSQVTMMFWYRQQPGQSLTLIATANQGSEATYESGFVIDKFPISRPNLTFSTLTVSNMSPEDSSIYLCSVEPDTWTEAFFGQGTRLTVV.

The chain carries TRBV6-6 and TRBJ2-5; 9 bases line up with TRBD2. J gave up 5 bases and V 2 bases, and 6 bases lay outside the gene matches. Germline V gene lookup returns CDR1 MNHNY and CDR2 SVGAGI (reference sequence). This CDR3 is built from 15 residues. The DNA of the CDR3 is TGTGCCAGCAGTTACGGCGGTCTAGCGGGGGAGACCCAGTACTTC. It is translated as CASSYGGLAGETQYF.

This chain uses TRBV27 with TRBJ2-7, with D perhaps given as TRBD1 or TRBD2 (5 bases each). Trimming removed 9 bases from V and 4 bases from J, with 16 bases in between. The germline gives CDR1 MNHEY, CDR2 SMNVEV (reference sequence). The CDR3 runs 13 residues. Here the CDR3 DNA reads TGTGCCAGTCGGGGCCGTTCCGTTTACGAGCAGTACTTC. It translates to CASRGRSVYEQYF.

The V and J genes are TRBV5-4 and TRBJ2-4; 10 bases fit TRBD1. Losses at the gene ends were 7 bases for V and 5 bases for J; bases not matched to a gene: 3. The CDR3 has 13 amino acids. Germline CDR1 SGHNT, CDR2 YYREEE (reference sequence). The CDR3 protein is CASSGTGENIQYF. The CDR3 nucleotides are TGTGCCAGCTCCGGGACAGGGGAAAACATTCAGTACTTC.

DNA of the CDR3: TGTGCCAGTAGTCTGGCTAGCGGGAATTACGAGCAGTACTTC. Its translation is CASSLASGNYEQYF. The chain combines TRBV19 with TRBJ2-7, with 9 bases that match TRBD2. CDR3 length equals 14 residues. V trimming: 5 bases; J trimming: 4 bases; junction bases outside the gene matches: 6. CDR1 is LNHDA and CDR2 is SQIVND in the germline V gene (reference sequence). The entire variable domain, with the rest obtained from reference TRBV19 and TRBJ2-7, is as follows: DGGITQSPKYLFRKEGQNVTLSCEQNLNHDAMYWYRQDPGQGLRLIYYSQIVNDFQKGDIAEGYSVSREKKESFPLTVTSAQKNPTAFYLCASSLASGNYEQYFGPGTRLTVT.

The chain uses TRBV7-3 and TRBJ2-7; TRBD2 is a possible D gene (6 bases). Trimming pared 1 base from V and 4 bases from J, leaving 11 bases between. Germline CDR1 and CDR2: SGHTA and FQGTGA. This CDR3 contains 14 residues. The CDR3 DNA is TGTGCCAGCAGCTTAATGGGGGGAGATTACGAGCAGTACTTC. Translation gives CASSLMGGDYEQYF.

CDR3 in amino acids: CASSFSPGGSYEQYF. The CDR3 DNA is TGTGCCAGCAGTTTTAGTCCAGGGGGCTCCTACGAGCAGTACTTC. The rearrangement uses TRBV27 and TRBJ2-7; 7 nucleotides match TRBD1. From germline, CDR1 is MNHEY and CDR2 SMNVEV (reference sequence). This CDR3 has 15 amino acids. J lost 0 bases, V lost 3 bases, and 5 bases had no gene match.

The rearrangement links TRBV27 to TRBJ2-7; 9 nucleotides align to TRBD2. J was trimmed by 1 base and V by 10 bases; bases with no gene match: 14. The length of the CDR3 is 16 residues. CDR1 is MNHEY and CDR2 is SMNVEV in the germline V gene (reference sequence). CDR3 loop: CATKVAGAVLSYEQYF. The CDR3 coding sequence is TGTGCCACCAAAGTAGCGGGAGCCGTTTTGTCCTACGAGCAGTACTTC.

This sequence joins TRBV6-5 and TRBJ2-1; D perhaps matches TRBD2 (6 bases). This CDR3 region has 14 residues. V lost 0 bases, J lost 7 bases, and 10 bases lay in between. Germline V lookup: CDR1 MNHEY, CDR2 SVGAGI. The CDR3 sequence: CASSYSGGWNEQFF. CDR3 in DNA: TGTGCCAGCAGTTACTCGGGGGGTTGGAATGAGCAGTTCTTC.

The chain combines TRBV7-9 with TRBJ2-1; 10 nucleotides agree with TRBD2. V lost 1 base and J lost 9; bases outside the gene matches: 6. Germline V gives CDR1 SEHNR, CDR2 FQNEAQ (reference sequence). The CDR3 runs 15 residues. Here the CDR3 DNA reads TGTGCCAGCAGCTTAGGTCTAGCGGGAGTTATTGAGCAGTTCTTC. Translated: CASSLGLAGVIEQFF.

The chain employs TRBV7-9 and TRBJ1-2, with D perhaps matching TRBD1 (6 bases). Germline CDR1 SEHNR, CDR2 FQNEAQ (reference sequence). The CDR3 is 17 amino acids. The germline V and J ends were trimmed by 3 bases and 6 bases, with 23 bases remaining between them. The CDR3 nucleotides read TGTGCCAGCAGCTTCCTCCGCCAGGGGACCCGCCATGATGGCTACACCTTC. It is translated as CASSFLRQGTRHDGYTF.

The chain uses TRBV6-4 and TRBJ2-7; 8 positions agree with TRBD1. V trimming: 4 bases; J trimming: 6 bases; junction bases outside the gene matches: 8. Looked up from germline, CDR1 is MRHNA and CDR2 is SNTAGT. The CDR3 runs 14 residues. The CDR3 spells CASSADITGGEQYF. In DNA form, the CDR3 reads TGTGCCAGCAGTGCCGATATAACAGGGGGCGAGCAGTACTTC.

The sample holds one count of this clone. The V gene is TRBV7-9, the J gene TRBJ2-7; 7 nucleotides line up with TRBD1. The V and J ends lost 5 bases and 0 bases, in that order; junction bases with no gene match: 1. This CDR3 is 13 amino acids long. Germline V gives CDR1 SEHNR, CDR2 FQNEAQ (reference sequence). The CDR3 sequence is CASSRDSSYEQYF. Written as DNA, the CDR3 is TGTGCCAGCAGCCGGGACAGCTCCTACGAGCAGTACTTC.